This T cell receptor (beta chain) was recorded in a study of T cells in Graves' hyperthyroidism and ophthalmopathy. V lost 4 bases to trimming and J lost 5 bases, with 10 bases between them. CDR1 is SGHRS, CDR2 YFSETQ, per germline. This CDR3 has 14 residues. Details on this clonotype: A single base separates this from a much larger clone, so it may be a read error.

Amplification of TCR beta CDR3 regions was performed using RNA transcripts as template. The HTBI primer set drove a first-round RT-PCR of the TCR CDR3. TCRdb fed the multiplex PCR reads into MiXCR, producing one record per CDR3 protein. The sample records some 360,000 distinct CDR3 sequences, more than 11% being singletons. Material: blood. This clonotype was obtained from a woman in her sixties with Graves' hyperthyroidism. J is TRBJ1-6 and V is TRBV5-1; D remains ambiguous. The chain's CDR3 is CASSPGGDNSPLHF. The CDR3 region has the DNA TGCGCCAGCAGCCCCGGCGGAGATAATTCACCCCTCCACTTT.